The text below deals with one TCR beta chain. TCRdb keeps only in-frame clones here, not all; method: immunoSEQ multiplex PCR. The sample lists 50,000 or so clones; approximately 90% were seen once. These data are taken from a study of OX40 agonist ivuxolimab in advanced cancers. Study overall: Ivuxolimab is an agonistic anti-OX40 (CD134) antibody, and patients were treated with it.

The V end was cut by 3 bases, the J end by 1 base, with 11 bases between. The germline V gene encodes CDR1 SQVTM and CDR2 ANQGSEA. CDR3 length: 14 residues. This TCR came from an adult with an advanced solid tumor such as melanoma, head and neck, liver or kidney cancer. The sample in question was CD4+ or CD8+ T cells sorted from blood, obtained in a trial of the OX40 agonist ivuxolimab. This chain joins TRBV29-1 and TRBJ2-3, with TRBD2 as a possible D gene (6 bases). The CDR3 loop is CSVDTRRGTDTQYF. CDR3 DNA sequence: TGCAGCGTTGATACCCGGAGGGGCACAGATACGCAGTATTTT.